This TCR beta chain was observed in a study of T cell responses to AZD1222 COVID-19 vaccine. The germline CDR1 and CDR2 sequences are ENHRY and SYGVKD. The CDR3 runs 13 residues. With 11 bases removed from V and 2 bases from J, the gap between germline ends came to 15 bases. This clone was recorded once. This table comes from immunoSEQ multiplex PCR, and its TCRdb copy is limited to in-frame clones, with some not included. This table holds roughly 150,000 clones, under 95% found once. This TCR came from an adult in good health. The specimen comprised peripheral blood, sampled on day 0 of AZD1222 vaccination. V is TRBV10-3 and J is TRBJ1-1; a possible D gene is TRBD1 (5 bases). In DNA form, the CDR3 reads TGTGCCGTAACCGACGACAGCAACACTGAAGCTTTCTTT. This translates into CAVTDDSNTEAFF.